This T cell receptor beta chain is drawn from a study of OX40 agonist ivuxolimab in advanced cancers. Germline CDR1 and CDR2: MDHEN and SYDVKM. The CDR3 covers 17 residues. V shed 6 bases and J shed 0 bases, with 18 bases lying between them. This clone appeared once. The table came from immunoSEQ multiplex PCR; TCRdb's copy has only in-frame clones and leaves some out. In the table there are 65,000 to 85,000 clones, roughly 85% of which are singletons. The TCR was taken from an adult with an advanced solid tumor such as melanoma, head and neck, liver or kidney cancer. The chain is built from TRBV28 and TRBJ1-5, with D tentatively TRBD1 (6 bases). The sample here was CD4+ or CD8+ T cells sorted from blood, taken in a trial of the OX40 agonist ivuxolimab. DNA for the CDR3: TGTGCCAGCAGAAATCTTAGACAGGACAATAGCAATCAGCCCCAGCATTTT. Its translation is CASRNLRQDNSNQPQHF.